Listed below are T cell receptor beta chains from one sample, sequenced in a study of blood T cell repertoires in COVID-19. Generated by immunoSEQ multiplex PCR, the TCRdb table keeps only in-frame clones and is missing some. This sample has some 230,000 clones, with about nine tenths found just once. What was sequenced was peripheral blood. Receptors were obtained from a man between 25 and 39 years old who had recovered from COVID-19. CDR3s leave out the opening cysteine and the closing phenylalanine or tryptophan. Fields, in order: V gene, J gene, CDR3 protein.

v_gene: TRBV5-1; j_gene: TRBJ2-6; CDR3aa: ASGERISGANVLT
v_gene: TRBV6-5; j_gene: TRBJ1-2; CDR3aa: ASSPTGTLIGHT
v_gene: TRBV28; j_gene: TRBJ1-2; CDR3aa: ASTPDREYGYT
v_gene: TRBV5-1; j_gene: TRBJ2-2; CDR3aa: ASSELGGRNTGELF
v_gene: TRBV19; j_gene: TRBJ1-2; CDR3aa: ASSPRDSRYGYT
v_gene: TRBV10-3; j_gene: TRBJ1-2; CDR3aa: AIGFMDSPNYGYT
v_gene: TRBV19; j_gene: TRBJ2-7; CDR3aa: ASSRSTSGVYEQY
v_gene: TRBV6-2/TRBV6-3; j_gene: TRBJ1-5; CDR3aa: ASSTMGGAQPQH
v_gene: TRBV19; j_gene: TRBJ1-1; CDR3aa: ASSMQSGNTEAF
v_gene: TRBV7-9; j_gene: TRBJ1-6; CDR3aa: ASGTGTGGSPNSPLH
v_gene: TRBV3-1/TRBV3-2; j_gene: TRBJ2-6; CDR3aa: ASSQDLGAGANVLT
v_gene: TRBV3-1/TRBV3-2; j_gene: TRBJ2-2; CDR3aa: ASSQAERGYTGELF
v_gene: TRBV4-1; j_gene: TRBJ1-1; CDR3aa: ASSAHRGHF
v_gene: TRBV4-2; j_gene: TRBJ1-5; CDR3aa: ASSQVFGRGRSNQPQH
v_gene: TRBV2; j_gene: TRBJ1-2; CDR3aa: ASSEEGWGGYT
v_gene: TRBV19; j_gene: TRBJ2-1; CDR3aa: ASSYGLAVGNEQF
v_gene: TRBV30; j_gene: TRBJ2-7; CDR3aa: AWMGLTYEQY
v_gene: TRBV6-5; j_gene: TRBJ1-2; CDR3aa: ASSWQGYGYT
v_gene: TRBV4-1; j_gene: TRBJ1-6; CDR3aa: ASSRSGQEHSPLH
v_gene: TRBV6-5; j_gene: TRBJ1-1; CDR3aa: ASSSWGQGMNTEAF
v_gene: TRBV12-3/TRBV12-4; j_gene: TRBJ1-5; CDR3aa: ASSFANQPQH
v_gene: TRBV7-8; j_gene: TRBJ2-2; CDR3aa: ASSPGTGDTGELF
v_gene: TRBV4-3; j_gene: TRBJ2-7; CDR3aa: ASSQALMGGSSYEQY
v_gene: TRBV9; j_gene: TRBJ1-5; CDR3aa: ASSGGHRQPQH
v_gene: TRBV19; j_gene: TRBJ1-3; CDR3aa: ASTGLGNTIY
v_gene: TRBV5-4; j_gene: TRBJ2-5; CDR3aa: ASSLKLNSQETQY
v_gene: TRBV12-3/TRBV12-4; j_gene: TRBJ1-5; CDR3aa: ASRTGRGQPQH
v_gene: TRBV20-1; j_gene: TRBJ2-5; CDR3aa: SASFSSETQY
v_gene: TRBV7-2; j_gene: TRBJ2-3; CDR3aa: ASSPGALPYTDTQY
v_gene: TRBV9; j_gene: TRBJ1-1; CDR3aa: ASGELGQGFSEAF
v_gene: TRBV6-2/TRBV6-3; j_gene: TRBJ2-2; CDR3aa: ASSSYPSGRVTGELF
v_gene: TRBV4-1; j_gene: TRBJ2-1; CDR3aa: ASSLGLAGDWWF
v_gene: TRBV6-5; j_gene: TRBJ2-7; CDR3aa: ASSTQGAGEQY
v_gene: TRBV10-2; j_gene: TRBJ2-7; CDR3aa: ASSEEQVFNEQY
v_gene: TRBV7-8; j_gene: TRBJ2-1; CDR3aa: ASSQAFGEQF
v_gene: TRBV9; j_gene: TRBJ1-4; CDR3aa: ASSVGGATNEKLF
v_gene: TRBV2; j_gene: TRBJ2-7; CDR3aa: ASSDQPDRPYEQY
v_gene: TRBV19; j_gene: TRBJ1-4; CDR3aa: ASKAGRPRNEKLF
v_gene: TRBV5-1; j_gene: TRBJ2-5; CDR3aa: ASSLATGRETQY
v_gene: TRBV29-1; j_gene: TRBJ1-2; CDR3aa: SVEGQGYYGYT
v_gene: TRBV4-3; j_gene: TRBJ1-1; CDR3aa: ASSQDTGLNTEAF
v_gene: TRBV10-3; j_gene: TRBJ1-3; CDR3aa: AINPQLTHSGNTIY
v_gene: TRBV24-1; j_gene: TRBJ2-3; CDR3aa: ATSDLGQGQDTQY
v_gene: TRBV6-5; j_gene: TRBJ1-1; CDR3aa: ASRTGVKTEAF
v_gene: TRBV13; j_gene: TRBJ1-2; CDR3aa: ASSLGAGIDGYT
v_gene: TRBV7-2; j_gene: TRBJ2-7; CDR3aa: ASSPTGTVAYEQY
v_gene: TRBV30; j_gene: TRBJ1-5; CDR3aa: AWSVGADQPQH
v_gene: TRBV7-6; j_gene: TRBJ1-1; CDR3aa: ASSPRDRAEAF
v_gene: TRBV7-2; j_gene: TRBJ2-3; CDR3aa: ASSTEGRATQY
v_gene: TRBV6-1; j_gene: TRBJ1-1; CDR3aa: ASSEGSHTLNTEAF
v_gene: TRBV7-9; j_gene: TRBJ2-2; CDR3aa: ASTPAGSTGELF
v_gene: TRBV19; j_gene: TRBJ2-7; CDR3aa: ASSTYGSISYEQY
v_gene: TRBV6-2/TRBV6-3; j_gene: TRBJ1-5; CDR3aa: ASSPTGLWWSNQPQH